This record looks at one T cell receptor beta chain sequence and its context. The antigen this receptor binds is unknown. No base-level quality is on record; no much larger clone is a single base apart. The lymph node samples were taken from the axillary draining lymph nodes of breast cancer patients. Sequencing relied on an Illumina HiSeq 2000. TCR beta chain libraries were generated through multiplex PCR amplification. High-throughput sequencing was used to analyze the amplified TCR beta chain products. The public reads were quality trimmed at Q25 with fastp and then assembled into clones with MiXCR by TCRdb, keeping productive beta chains. Rows with a matching CDR3 protein are joined into one entry that keeps the most common DNA and genes. This sample lists about 180,000 distinct CDR3 sequences; around a third were detected once. Of the sample, around 4.5% falls within the top ten clones. The data were taken from a study of breast tumors, draining lymph nodes, adjacent tissues (dated by TCRdb to between 2015 and 2016). A note on the overall study: Breast cancer patients provided tumor, adjacent nontumor tissue and axillary lymph nodes, and the study compared the TCR beta repertoires across these three sources. The study was designed to assess the relationships and possible T-cell exchange between tumor, surrounding tissue and draining lymph node repertoires in human breast cancer. General conclusions and limits of the study: The conclusion that tumor T cells originate in lymph nodes was framed as consistent with a hypothesis rather than directly demonstrated. The similarity between tumor and nontumor tissue repertoires was significantly greater in luminal-like breast cancer than in basal-like breast cancer. Tumor T-cell repertoires showed less diversity than lymph node repertoires and more diversity than nontumor tissue repertoires, and tumor T-cell repertoires showed preferential V and J gene usage. The data were considered consistent with most tumor T cells being derived from the lymph node and subsequently expanding within tumor tissue.

The CDR3, from cysteine to phenylalanine, totals 17 residues. Just the 51-base CDR3 DNA is kept, in frame starting at base 1. From V the trimming removes 5 bases and from J it removes 5 bases, while the gene matches leave 14 bases of the junction unaccounted for. CDR1 and CDR2, looked up from the germline V gene (reference sequence), are SEHNR and FQNEAQ. Input material: axillary lymph node tissue. This sequence uses TRBV7-9 and TRBJ1-4; 7 junctional bases match TRBD1. This TCR came from a female donor with breast cancer. Some clones in this sample may be carry-over from other donors' samples. CDR3 region: CASSTDRVGEENEKLFF. The nucleotide sequence is given as TGTGCCAGCAGCACCGACAGGGTCGGCGAGGAAAATGAAAAACTGTTTTTT.